This note documents a single T cell receptor beta chain sequence. Per germline, CDR1 LGHDT and CDR2 YNNKEL (reference sequence). The V and J ends lost 5 bases and 5 bases, in that order; junction bases with no gene match: 2. CDR3 size: 14 residues. Using immunoSEQ multiplex PCR, the repertoire was profiled, and TCRdb retains in-frame clones only, with some absent. This sample has 150,000 to 200,000 clones, with 88% found just once. This record belongs to a study of blood T cell repertoires in COVID-19. Across the study: Samples of COVID-19 (acute and convalescent) were obtained from the United States, Italy and Spain.

The sample consisted of peripheral blood. The V call is TRBV3-1 (or the pseudogene TRBV3-2), the J call TRBJ2-7; TRBD2 matches at 14 bases. The clonotype comes from a human donor in a cohort sampled during active COVID-19. In DNA, the CDR3 is TGTGCCAGCAGCTGGGGACTAGCGGGGGACGAGCAGTACTTC. The encoded protein is CASSWGLAGDEQYF.